The entry that follows covers one TCR beta chain sequence. The source of the sample is a study of blood T cell repertoires in COVID-19. Across the whole study: PBMCs, B-cell-depleted T cells, or T cells were the source of the cDNA or gDNA that made up the material.

Produced via immunoSEQ multiplex PCR; TCRdb's table is partial and in-frame only. The sample lists 250,000 to 350,000 clones, more than 90% occurring once. This TCR was sampled from a woman between 25 and 40 years old who had recovered from COVID-19. The source material was PBMCs or T cells enriched from blood (not recorded which).

The CDR3 reads CASSGAGATNEKLFF. The CDR3, as DNA: TGTGCCAGCTCAGGAGCAGGGGCAACTAATGAAAAACTGTTTTTT. The rearrangement links TRBV28 to TRBJ1-4; maybe TRBD1 (6 bases). Germline V lookup: CDR1 MDHEN, CDR2 SYDVKM. V lost 8 bases and J lost 0, with 13 bases in between. The CDR3 runs 15 residues.